These 9 T cell receptor beta chains originate from one sample sequenced in a study of cytomegalovirus exposure and HLA in healthy donors. PCR involved 60 Vbeta and 13 Jbeta primers. Method: immunoSEQ multiplex PCR; TCRdb's copy keeps in-frame clones and lacks some. Here the sample spans about 90,000 clones, about 81% being singletons. Sequenced material: PBMCs. These receptor sequences come from a young man in good health and CMV-seronegative.

This chain uses TRBV27 with TRBJ2-1, with D possibly matching TRBD2 (5 bases). Germline loops: CDR1 MNHEY, CDR2 SMNVEV (reference sequence). The CDR3 extends over 13 amino acids. With 4 bases removed from V and 12 bases from J, the gap between germline ends came to 16 bases. The CDR3 nucleotides are TGTGCCAGCAGTTCTCCCACTAGGATTACGCAGTTCTTC. This codes for CASSSPTRITQFF.

The rearrangement joins TRBV7-8 to TRBJ1-5; D gene uncertain. Germline V gene lookup returns CDR1 SGHVS and CDR2 FQNEAQ. Trimming took 5 bases from V and 0 from J, leaving 14 bases between them. There are 16 residues in the CDR3. CDR3 in DNA: TGTGCCAGCAGCCCCCGGGAAGGGCGTAGCAATCAGCCCCAGCATTTT. Translated: CASSPREGRSNQPQHF.

J is TRBJ2-7 and V is TRBV12-5; a weak D match, TRBD2 (6 bases). Germline V CDR1 and CDR2: LGHNT, FRNRAP. Trimming left V 3 bases short and J 2 bases short, with 14 bases between. The CDR3 sequence is 15 residues long. In DNA, the CDR3 is TGTGCTAGTGGTTTTAGGAGGGATGAGGCCTACGAGCAGTACTTC. This gives the protein CASGFRRDEAYEQYF.

The chain joins TRBV5-1 to TRBJ2-1; 7 bases fit TRBD2. Looked up from germline, CDR1 is SGHRS and CDR2 is YFSETQ. The length of the CDR3 is 17 residues. V dropped 4 bases and J dropped 3; count of bases not matched to a gene: 13. CDR3 loop: CASSLGIVTSRYNEQFF. The CDR3 DNA sequence: TGCGCCAGCAGCCTTGGTATTGTGACTAGCCGCTACAATGAGCAGTTCTTC.

The CDR3 reads CASSENRLGVSHEQFF. The CDR3 coding sequence is TGTGCCAGCAGTGAAAATCGACTAGGGGTTTCTCATGAGCAGTTCTTC. The chain links TRBV2 to TRBJ2-1; possible D gene TRBD2, 6 bases. CDR3 length: 16 residues. Germline CDR1 is SNHLY and CDR2 is FYNNEI. Trimming stripped 2 bases from V and 8 bases from J, with 19 bases between.

V gene TRBV19 combines with J gene TRBJ1-1; 7 bases match TRBD1. The germline V gene has CDR1 LNHDA and CDR2 SQIVND (reference sequence). The V segment lost 3 bases and the J segment 14 bases; nucleotides outside the gene matches: 12. This CDR3 is built from 13 residues. Written as DNA, the CDR3 is TGTGCCAGTAGTATCCAATTCCTAGGACAGGAGTTCTTT. It encodes CASSIQFLGQEFF.

Notes on this clone: Germline is not matched at one junction end, which may reflect a read error. The rearrangement joins TRBV7-7 to TRBJ1-1; 10 bases fit TRBD1. The germline CDR1 and CDR2 sequences are SSHAT and FNYEAQ (reference sequence). The CDR3 contains 15 residues. The CDR3 nucleotides are TGTGCTAGCAGCCCCATGACAGGGGGCAACACTGAAGCTTTCTTT. This translates into CASSPMTGGNTEAFF.

This sequence joins TRBV7-2 and TRBJ2-3; 12 bases line up with TRBD1. Germline V gene lookup returns CDR1 SGHTA and CDR2 FQGNSA. The CDR3 consists of 15 residues. Trimming removed 4 bases from V and 5 bases from J; junction bases left unmatched: 4. The CDR3 nucleotides read TGTGCCAGCAGCTCGGGACAGGGGGCTGAAGATACGCAGTATTTT. This sequence encodes CASSSGQGAEDTQYF.

The chain is built from TRBV9 and TRBJ2-2, with D possibly being TRBD2 (6 bases). There are 17 residues in the CDR3. With 0 bases removed from V and 1 base from J, the gap between germline ends came to 13 bases. In germline, CDR1 is SGDLS, CDR2 YYNGEE. The CDR3 DNA sequence: TGTGCCAGCAGCGTAGCTAGTAGCGGTTTGAACACCGGGGAGCTGTTTTTT. Encoded protein: CASSVASSGLNTGELFF.